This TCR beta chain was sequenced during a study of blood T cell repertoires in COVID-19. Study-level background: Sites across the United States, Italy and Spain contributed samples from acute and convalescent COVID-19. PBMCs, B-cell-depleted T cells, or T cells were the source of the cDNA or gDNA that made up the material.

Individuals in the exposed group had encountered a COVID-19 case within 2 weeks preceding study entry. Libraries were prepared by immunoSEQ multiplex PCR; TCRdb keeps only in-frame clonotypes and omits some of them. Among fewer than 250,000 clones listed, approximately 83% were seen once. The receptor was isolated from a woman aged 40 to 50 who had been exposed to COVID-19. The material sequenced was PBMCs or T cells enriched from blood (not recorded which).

For the CDR3, the DNA is TGTGCCAGCGGGCCTGGCACAGATACGCAGTATTTT. Translated: CASGPGTDTQYF. The V and J genes are TRBV3-1 (or the pseudogene TRBV3-2) and TRBJ2-3; no clear D gene. Germline V gene sequence: CDR1 LGHDT, CDR2 YNNKEL (reference sequence). Trimming removed 8 bases at V and 1 base at J, with 7 bases between. The CDR3 runs 12 residues.